The source of this TCR beta chain is a study of HIV-infected patients and healthy controls. With regard to this clonotype: Its antigen is still unknown.

Alpha and beta constant-region primers primed reverse transcription of 500 to 550 ng RNA. Separate chain-specific third strand synthesis with multiplexing indices produced the alpha and beta libraries. One primer pair amplified all rearrangements per chain; each cDNA got molecular barcodes. A 12-nucleotide barcode per molecule came from two concatenated random hexamers added pre-amplification. TCRdb re-called the 5' RACE reads through MiXCR, storing one row per CDR3 protein. The table records some 20,000 distinct CDR3 sequences, over 9% of them present only once. Regarding the study as a whole: Apparent post-therapy Gini recovery among HIV-infected patients was not reproduced with size-matched repertoires. In healthy controls, MAIT alpha CDR3s were common; in HIV+ repertoires, severely depleted.

Trimming took 0 bases from V and 10 from J, leaving 15 bases between them. Germline loops: CDR1 LGHNA, CDR2 YNFKEQ. This CDR3 is 14 amino acids long. No cell fractionation was done, so the repertoire covers all unsorted peripheral blood T cells. The specimen sequenced was blood. The chain joins TRBV4-2 to TRBJ1-1; D might be TRBD1 (5 bases). The TCR comes from an adult in good health. Here the CDR3 reads CASSQDRMGGVAFF. DNA of the CDR3: TGTGCCAGCAGCCAAGATAGGATGGGGGGTGTAGCTTTCTTT.